This T cell receptor (beta chain) was recovered during a study of siplizumab effects on memory and regulatory T cells. Study findings and constraints: Naive T cells were seen as more diverse than memory cells and as major alloresponse contributors. Memory cells that were CD4+ and unstimulated gave rise to alloreactive sequences, which siplizumab significantly reduced.

The study assayed about 10^5 TCR templates per sample. Sequencing was performed with immunoSEQ multiplex PCR; in TCRdb, only in-frame clones are kept and a portion is missing. Counted here are around 100,000 clones, approximately 92% occurring once; the ten biggest clones make up 0.14% to 0.15%. As regards this clone: The antigen is unknown.

The TCR originated in a human donor in good health. The sequenced sample was CD4+ T cells sorted from blood.

CDR3 protein: CASSPRGIYTDTQYF. The CDR3 coding sequence is TGTGCCAGCTCACCGCGGGGGATATACACAGATACGCAGTATTTT. The J gene is TRBJ2-3, the V gene TRBV18; 7 nucleotides line up with TRBD2. This CDR3 is 15 amino acids long. Germline CDR1 is KGHSH and CDR2 is LQKENI. V trimming: 3 bases; J trimming: 2 bases; junction bases outside the gene matches: 5.